Presented here are 14 T cell receptor beta chains from one specimen sequenced in a study of vaccination and CD4 T cells after COVID-19. Their target antigens are unknown. The Oncomine TCR Beta short-read assay was applied to DNA of cultured CD4+ T cells. Each CDR3 protein is one row after TCRdb ran MiXCR on the PCR reads. The sample records around 7,000 distinct CDR3 sequences, about three quarters being singletons. Treatment given: approximately 9-day PBMC culture with coronavirus spike peptide pools or control peptides (ViraFEST assay). The collection of CD4+ T cells from the unexposed donor took place before the COVID-19 pandemic (2011-2018). What was sequenced was CD4+ T cells from blood, cultured in vitro. All receptors derive from a human donor in good health.

This chain connects TRBV5-6 to TRBJ1-6, with unresolved D. Trimming took 0 bases from V and 6 from J, leaving 7 bases between them. In germline, CDR1 is SGHDT, CDR2 YYEEEE. The CDR3 length is 14 residues. CDR3 DNA sequence: TGTGCCAGCAGCTTGGCGGGGATTAATTCACCCCTCCACTTT. Protein sequence: CASSLAGINSPLHF.

V and J are TRBV6-5 and TRBJ1-6, with TRBD1 as a possible D gene (6 bases). V was shortened by 3 bases and J by 9 bases, with 24 bases between the two germline ends. The CDR3 is 18 amino acids. Germline V CDR1 and CDR2: MNHEY, SVGAGI. CDR3: CASSYSPAGVDLSSPLHF. The DNA of the CDR3 is TGTGCCAGCAGTTATAGTCCCGCAGGGGTGGATTTAAGTTCACCCCTCCACTTT.

The chain has TRBV29-1 and TRBJ2-2; possibly TRBD2 for D (5 bases). The CDR3 contains 13 residues. Germline lookup yields CDR1 SQVTM and CDR2 ANQGSEA. V lost 3 bases and J 1 base, leaving 6 bases between the germline ends. CDR3 sequence: CSVDEGNTGELFF. The CDR3 bases are TGCAGCGTTGATGAGGGGAACACCGGGGAGCTGTTTTTT.

This sequence joins TRBV7-2 and TRBJ2-3; no firm D call. Trimming removed 1 base at V and 10 bases at J, with 12 bases between. Germline CDR1 and CDR2: SGHTA and FQGNSA. CDR3 length equals 13 residues. CDR3 sequence: CASSLEAQHSQYF. CDR3 sequence (DNA): TGTGCCAGCAGCTTAGAGGCCCAGCATTCGCAGTATTTT.

J is TRBJ1-5 and V is TRBV28; D is possibly TRBD1 (5 bases). Germline CDR1 and CDR2: MDHEN and SYDVKM. V was pared by 6 bases and J by 7 bases, with 16 bases between. The CDR3 spans 14 residues. The CDR3 loop is CASRPQGNRQPQHF. The CDR3 region has the DNA TGTGCCAGCAGACCCCAGGGTAACCGACAGCCCCAGCATTTT.

There are a few counts of this clonotype. V and J are TRBV6-1 and TRBJ1-6, with 9 bases that match TRBD1. V was pared by 5 bases and J by 9 bases, with 8 bases of the junction left unmatched. This CDR3 contains 15 residues. Germline-derived CDR1 and CDR2 are MNHNS and SASEGT. The CDR3 sequence: CASSPGDRAISPLHF. CDR3 DNA sequence: TGTGCCAGCAGTCCTGGGGACAGGGCCATTTCACCCCTCCACTTT.

J is TRBJ1-1 and V is TRBV30; D possibly corresponds to TRBD1 (6 bases). V was clipped by 4 bases and J by 8 bases, with 17 bases between them. Per the germline V gene, CDR1 is GTSNPN and CDR2 is SVGIG (reference sequence). The CDR3 has 13 amino acids. CDR3 DNA: TGTGCCTGGACCCAACCGGGGGGCTCCGAAGCTTTCTTT. Translating gives CAWTQPGGSEAFF. The full variable domain, with the rest looked up from reference TRBV30 and TRBJ1-1, is SQTIHQWPATLVQPVGSPLSLECTVEGTSNPNLYWYRQAAGRGLQLLFYSVGIGQISSEVPQNLSASRPQDRQFILSSKKLLLSDSGFYLCAWTQPGGSEAFFGQGTRLTVV.

This chain uses TRBV18 with TRBJ1-5; TRBD1 matches at 10 bases. Unmatched junction bases numbered 5, after V lost 3 bases and J lost 0 bases. This CDR3 is 17 amino acids long. Germline values: CDR1 KGHSH, CDR2 LQKENI. The CDR3 loop reads CASSPVTGGYSNQPQHF. CDR3 DNA sequence: TGTGCCAGCTCACCCGTGACAGGGGGCTATAGCAATCAGCCCCAGCATTTT. The variable domain in full, completed from reference TRBV18 and TRBJ1-5, reads NAGVMQNPRHLVRRRGQEARLRCSPMKGHSHVYWYRQLPEEGLKFMVYLQKENIIDESGMPKERFSAEFPKEGPSILRIQQVVRGDSAAYFCASSPVTGGYSNQPQHFGDGTRLSIL.

This chain links TRBV5-4 with TRBJ2-1, with D hard to call. The germline gives CDR1 SGHNT, CDR2 YYREEE (reference sequence). The CDR3 sequence is 13 residues long. V was trimmed by 1 base and J by 8 bases, leaving 10 bases between them. The CDR3: CASSLSSSYEQFF. The CDR3 coding sequence is TGTGCCAGCAGCTTGTCTAGTAGCTATGAGCAGTTCTTC.

This clonotype was counted between two and nine times. V usage is TRBV7-2 and J usage is TRBJ2-5; D might be TRBD2 (5 bases). Trimming stripped 6 bases from V and 5 bases from J, with 19 bases between. CDR3 length: 15 amino acids. Germline V gives CDR1 SGHTA, CDR2 FQGNSA. The DNA for the CDR3 is TGTGCCAGCAGATTCGGACCTCAAGGGAGCGAGACCCAGTACTTC. This codes for CASRFGPQGSETQYF.

The chain recombines TRBV6-1 with TRBJ2-5; D not resolved. The germline gives CDR1 MNHNS, CDR2 SASEGT. The CDR3 is 13 residues long. Between the trimmed V and J ends, which lost 8 bases and 0 bases, there was a span of 10 bases. The CDR3 here is CASLAYNQETQYF. The CDR3 nucleotides are TGTGCCAGCCTCGCGTACAACCAAGAGACCCAGTACTTC.

This clonotype was detected only a few times. V usage is TRBV7-9 and J usage is TRBJ2-7; D gene unclear. Trimming cost V 1 base and J 6 bases, with 7 bases left between them. CDR3 length equals 12 residues. Germline V CDR1 and CDR2: SEHNR, FQNEAQ (reference sequence). The CDR3 DNA is TGTGCCAGCAGCTTAGATATGGTCGAGCAGTACTTC. It translates to CASSLDMVEQYF.

This clonotype was observed a few times. The CDR3 nucleotides are TGTGCCCCCAGGGGGAATCAGCCCCAGCATTTT. Its protein product is CAPRGNQPQHF. The chain uses TRBV10-3 and TRBJ1-5; 7 nucleotides line up with TRBD1. The CDR3 covers 11 residues. V was clipped by 11 bases and J by 4 bases; unmatched bases: 2. Germline V CDR1 and CDR2: ENHRY, SYGVKD.

CDR3 DNA sequence: TGTGCCAGCAGCCCCGGGGGCTACTCCTACGAGCAGTACTTC. This sequence encodes CASSPGGYSYEQYF. The genes are TRBV7-2 and TRBJ2-7; either TRBD1 or TRBD2 may supply D (6 bases each). This CDR3 has 14 residues. Between the trimmed V and J ends, which lost 5 bases and 0 bases, there was a span of 11 bases. Looked up from germline, CDR1 is SGHTA and CDR2 is FQGNSA. The whole variable domain, filled in from reference TRBV7-2 and TRBJ2-7, reads GAGVSQSPSNKVTEKGKDVELRCDPISGHTALYWYRQSLGQGLEFLIYFQGNSAPDKSGLPSDRFSAERTGGSVSTLTIQRTQQEDSAVYLCASSPGGYSYEQYFGPGTRLTVT.